This T cell receptor (beta chain) was obtained from a study of blood T cell repertoires in COVID-19. Study details: Sources were T cells, B-cell-depleted T cells, or PBMCs; the material itself was cDNA or gDNA.

In assigning cohorts, the study relied on participant-reported clinical history. Authors' processing steps: Reference gene primer amplification gave nucleated cell count estimates. Here immunoSEQ multiplex PCR was the method, and the copy in TCRdb shows in-frame clones only, minus some. V, J and clone size reflect that table, while D and trimming were determined from the DNA. Here the sample spans about 480,000 clones, roughly 90% being singletons. The CDR3 runs 15 residues. Germline V gives CDR1 MGHRA, CDR2 YSYEKL. The V and J ends lost 5 bases and 2 bases, in that order; junction bases with no gene match: 6.

Sequencing was done on a sample of PBMCs or T cells enriched from blood (not recorded which). The sequence came from a middle-aged woman who had recovered from COVID-19. The rearrangement joins TRBV4-1 to TRBJ1-5, with 7 nucleotides matching TRBD1. The DNA of the CDR3 is TGCGCCAGCAGCGCAAACAGGGGTGGCAATCAGCCCCAGCATTTT. As protein: CASSANRGGNQPQHF.